This T cell receptor (beta chain) comes out of a study of cytomegalovirus exposure and HLA in healthy donors (dated by TCRdb to about 2017). As for the study more broadly: An earlier analysis of several hundred of the donors reported about 250 Gb of sequence data and 120 million or so unique TCR beta sequences from 150 million to 200 million T cells. Donor age, sex, ethnicity and CMV serostatus were compiled alongside the repertoire data. Roughly 300 gigabases of sequencing data and approximately 85 million unique TCR sequences were included in an early release covering 500 to 750 HLA-typed donors. The study aimed to test whether cataloging public T cell receptors could reveal signatures of past pathogen exposure. In the later analysis, no new phenotypic data were used to find candidate immune exposures; instead, reliance was placed on TCR beta sequences and their occurrence across donors. Across 398 genotyped donors of the cohort, an average of approximately 240,000 unique TCR beta nucleotide sequences per donor were sequenced, and roughly a sixth of those sequences were non-productive. The study profiled the T cell repertoires of hundreds of subjects by immunosequencing and related them to cytomegalovirus serostatus. A later analysis re-analyzed previously published TCR beta repertoires from about 730 donors and added high-resolution HLA genotyping to study TCR occurrence patterns. The study combined high-throughput TCR immunosequencing, statistical association of individual TCRs with disease status, and machine learning to predict cytomegalovirus infection status. The number of donors typed differed by locus, with roughly 620-630 for A, B, C, DRB1 and DQB1, around 520 for DQA1, some 570 for DPA1, and some 440 for DPB1. Along with the approximately 620-subject first cohort, a separate validation cohort of some 130 different subjects was used. Of the approximately 400 genotyped donors, approximately 82% fell in the genetic ancestry cluster associated with self-reported Caucasian donors. To decide whether each TCR beta V gene segment behaved as functional or pseudogenic, an earlier analysis of some 540 of the donors relied on high-throughput TCR beta sequencing. A few DR-DQ haplotypes were handled as single units for association and clustering because linkage in the cohort was strong. All discovery cohort repertoires had been generated on a single sequencing platform. Both class I and class II loci were covered by HLA typing, at four-digit resolution. A later genetic analysis used genome-wide SNP genotypes for about three fifths of the 666 donors, treating that subset as a discovery cohort.

The cohort consisted of 650 to 700 healthy bone marrow donors. Cohort members were all nominally healthy when sampled, although unrecorded immune exposures were likely present. The donor was CMV seronegative and was included in the group of about 400 seronegative cohort members. A peripheral blood sample was provided by each donor, and peripheral blood mononuclear cells were used for TCR beta sequencing. Genomic DNA was extracted from the blood cell samples with the Qiagen DNeasy Blood Extraction Kit. To prepare the library, the immunoSEQ multiplex PCR assay was applied. For the multiplex PCR, a mixture combining 60 forward primers for TCR Vbeta segments and 13 reverse primers for TCR Jbeta segments was used. A multiplex PCR assay on genomic DNA amplified the CDR3 region of rearranged TCR beta genes. The Illumina HiSeq System was used to sequence the amplified TCR beta libraries as 87-base-pair reads. In the original analysis: A later analysis tallied roughly 80 million unique TCR beta chains across the 610 or so repertoires, and approximately 11 million of those chains were shared by two or more donors. Raw reads were error-corrected and collapsed into unique sequences with a nearest-neighbor algorithm that merged closely related sequences to remove PCR and sequencing errors. Alignment of CDR3 sequences to IMGT reference sequences was used to assign V, D and J gene segments. For a sequence to be retained, a match of at least six nucleotides to both a V gene segment and a J gene segment was required. Rearrangements were classified as productive when the CDR3 lacked stop codons and remained in frame with V and J, and all other rearrangements were classified as non-productive. Following IMGT convention, CDR3 was defined as the stretch from the second conserved V-encoded cysteine up to the conserved J-encoded phenylalanine. Sequences without an unambiguous match to a single V gene segment were excluded from the earlier analysis of a few hundred of the donors. An earlier analysis of roughly 590 of the donors called V segments functional above 56.7% productive rearrangements and segregating when the between-donor standard deviation exceeded 5%. A statistical classification framework was developed to diagnose cytomegalovirus status using the catalog of TCR beta chain sequences. In a later analysis, V and J genes were assigned by comparing TCR nucleotide sequences against IMGT/GENE-DB human TR gene sequences. In a later analysis, CDR3 sequences and most-parsimonious VDJ recombination scenarios were assigned using the TCRdist pipeline. A later analysis defined each TCR beta chain by its CDR3 amino acid sequence plus V-gene family, and excluded reads lacking a unique V-gene family. To address suspected cross-contamination and a sequencing artifact, a later analysis removed under 600 highly shared, low-generation-probability nucleotide sequences. For each public chain, a later analysis derived a clonal expansion index from normalized ranks of inferred template counts within each repertoire. Generation probabilities in a later analysis came from a VDJ recombination model fitted to out-of-frame rearrangements, and those results were checked against IGoR. A later analysis scored TCR-TCR, TCR-HLA and TCR-CMV co-occurrence with hypergeometric tests, applying a repertoire-size bias correction to TCR pairs. To estimate false discovery rates, a later analysis permuted the HLA or CMV assignments 20 times. A later analysis grouped co-occurring TCRs with DBSCAN, adding TCRdist sequence similarity when clustering within HLA-allele-positive subsets. For co-occurrence clustering, repertoires with fewer than 30,000 or more than 120,000 public chains were excluded, along with about five repertoires with anomalous nucleotide sharing. The table was pulled from immuneACCESS by TCRdb, which kept in-frame rearrangements only. Such tables lose some clones; where checked, under half of the loss comes from unresolved V genes, and the rest has no known cause. That table furnishes V, J and clone size, whereas the DNA furnished D and trimming. The sample yields some 150,000 clones; 87% were counted once. The leading ten clones occupy about 0.9% of the sample.

CDR1 SGHNT and CDR2 YYREEE were looked up in the germline V gene (reference sequence). V is pruned by 4 bases and J by 7 bases, leaving 11 bases of the junction without a gene match. The CDR3 sequence holds 14 residues, the cysteine and phenylalanine included. Only the CDR3 portion is preserved as DNA: 42 bases, with reading frame beginning at the first base. Findings and caveats that apply to the study as a whole: Compared with the roughly 710-donor mean, donors in an Asian-associated ancestry cluster had fewer N-insertions in productive TCRs, according to a later genetic analysis. Broadly in line with IMGT annotations, most TCR beta V segments showed up in productive rearrangements about 87% or about 30% of the time in an earlier analysis of approximately 600 of the donors. In the study, 150 to 200 TCR beta chains were listed as associated with cytomegalovirus. Several of the top co-occurrence clusters appeared to be linked to parvovirus B19, influenza, CMV and Epstein-Barr virus, according to a later analysis. Specific HLA alleles were associated with over 15,000 TCR beta sequences at a false discovery rate of 0.05 in a later analysis. The only immune exposure information available for the cohort was CMV serostatus. The authors suggested that the approach could potentially be extended to other disease states and immunological phenotypes. A group of highly shared sequence variants was considered likely to be a technical artifact of the sequencing pipeline. A further reported finding was that TCR beta sequences accurately predicted the HLA-A and HLA-B alleles for most subjects in the first cohort. The 87-base-pair reads could not distinguish some IMGT-functional V segments, including TRBV6-2 and TRBV6-3, so those segments were excluded. Strong co-occurrence of HLA alleles, especially DR and DQ, made assigning TCR associations to individual alleles difficult. A later analysis found that TCR association rates varied across HLA loci, with DRB1 alleles showing the most associated TCRs and HLA-C alleles the fewest. An association between a missense DCLRE1C variant and V-gene and J-gene trimming of TCR beta chains was found in a later genetic analysis and replicated in an independent cohort. Correlated functional status among segregating V segments might reflect linkage disequilibrium, but an unknown experimental factor could not be ruled out. While some public TCRs were present in many individuals, most TCR sequences turned up only very rarely across donors. Only TCR beta chains were sequenced in this cohort, and the absence of alpha or paired-chain data limited detectable features. Roughly uniform sequencing depth across donors was assumed in presence/absence analyses, although this assumption may not hold. In both the original and validation cohorts, the classifier was reported to diagnose cytomegalovirus status with high specificity and sensitivity. Three of the identified cytomegalovirus-associated TCR beta chains were confirmed in vitro to be specific for cytomegalovirus antigens. Compared with equally common non-associated chains, HLA-associated TCR beta chains in a later analysis were more clonally expanded and had lower generation probabilities. Because HLA typing was unavailable for some donors at each locus, only the typed subset was used in association tests. In a later analysis, most CMV-associated TCR beta chains were found to appear HLA-restricted, with HLA associations seemingly driven largely by CMV exposure. Because counts were too low, about 15 rarely observed V segments, including chromosome 9 orphons, were left out of the earlier analysis of a few hundred of the donors.

Points on this clone: Its antigen is currently not known. Per-base quality was not reported, and no clone a single base away is much larger than it.

The clonotype was recovered from a woman in her 30s in good health and CMV-seronegative. Sequenced input: PBMCs. Rearrangement joined TRBV5-4 to TRBJ2-7; TRBD1 aligns with 7 central bases. The bases read TGTGCCAGCAGCGGCCGGGACAGAACCCTTGAGCAGTACTTC. Its protein is CASSGRDRTLEQYF.